The entry that follows covers one T cell receptor beta chain sequence. The data belong to a study of control samples from healthy donors and cancer patients. The CDR3 totals 14 residues. Germline CDR1 LNHDA, CDR2 SQIVND (reference sequence). V lost 3 bases, J lost 2 bases, and 8 bases lay in between. Method: immunoSEQ multiplex PCR; TCRdb's copy keeps in-frame clones and lacks some. The data show 230,000 or so clones, roughly 94% seen once. V is TRBV19 and J is TRBJ1-3, with a weak D call TRBD1 (5 bases). The TCR originated in a man aged 45-65 years in good health. Sequencing was done on a sample of blood. CDR3 protein: CASSMQGTGNTIYF. Here the CDR3 DNA reads TGTGCCAGTAGTATGCAGGGAACTGGAAACACCATATATTTT.